The clone carrying this TCR beta chain was found a few times. The CDR3 has 17 residues. The V and J ends lost 4 bases and 0 bases respectively, with 17 bases between them. Germline values: CDR1 ENHRY, CDR2 SYGVKD. Second doses were pooled across both intervals (about 4 or about 12 weeks). Clones were read by immunoSEQ multiplex PCR, and TCRdb kept only the in-frame ones, dropping some. Of 100,000 or so clones detected, 87% appear once; the ten largest clones hold around 2.3%. The entry originates in a study of T cell responses to AZD1222 COVID-19 vaccine. The J gene is TRBJ2-3, the V gene TRBV10-3; D perhaps matches TRBD2 (5 bases). Sequences were derived from peripheral blood, sampled 28 days after the second AZD1222 dose. The clonotype was recovered from an adult who received the AZD1222 COVID-19 vaccine. The CDR3 sequence is CAISVDWESGSTDTQYF. CDR3 sequence (DNA): TGTGCCATCAGTGTCGATTGGGAGAGCGGAAGCACAGATACGCAGTATTTT.